The 2 T cell receptor beta chains presented below share a single source sample, sequenced in a study of T cell repertoires in cytomegalovirus infection. These receptors are not linked to any known antigen. Each CDR3 protein gets one entry after TCRdb re-called the reads with MiXCR. The sample lists about 89,000 distinct CDR3 sequences, 25% to 30% occurring once. Sample: CD8+ T cells from cultured PBMCs, taken from culture after CMV antigen stimulation. The receptor source for this set is a human donor in good health (CMV status not recorded). Some clones in this sample may be carry-over from other donors' samples.

V gene TRBV11-2 combines with J gene TRBJ1-1; 7 nucleotides align to TRBD1. CDR1 is SGHAT, CDR2 FQNNGV, per germline. The CDR3 is made up of 18 amino acids. V shed 3 bases, J shed 0 bases, and the junction held 13 bases outside the gene matches. This CDR3 is CASSFKLAGTEMNTEAFF. Written as DNA, the CDR3 is TGTGCCAGCAGCTTCAAGCTGGCCGGGACAGAGATGAACACTGAAGCTTTCTTT.

The gene calls are TRBV28 and TRBJ1-1, with unresolved D. The CDR3 has 16 residues. V shed 4 bases and J shed 5 bases, with 20 bases lying between them. Germline V gene lookup returns CDR1 MDHEN and CDR2 SYDVKM. The CDR3 DNA sequence: TGTGCCAGCAGTTCCCATTGGACCGGGCTCGGGACTGAAGCTTTCTTT. It translates to CASSSHWTGLGTEAFF.